These 15 T cell receptor beta chains came from one sample sequenced in a study of blood T cell repertoires in COVID-19. Sequencing was performed with immunoSEQ multiplex PCR; in TCRdb, only in-frame clones are kept and a portion is missing. The sample includes under 130,000 clones, nearly 85% of them seen just once. The sample consisted of peripheral blood. These receptors were taken from a human donor in a cohort sampled during active or convalescent COVID-19.

This clone was observed a few times. The genes are TRBV2 and TRBJ2-1; 9 nucleotides align to TRBD2. Germline CDR1 reads SNHLY; CDR2 reads FYNNEI. V trimming: 3 bases; J trimming: 4 bases; junction bases outside the gene matches: 10. The CDR3 runs 17 residues. CDR3 residues: CASSDLAGSTMYNEQFF. The CDR3 coding sequence is TGTGCCAGCAGTGATCTAGCGGGGTCCACCATGTACAATGAGCAGTTCTTC.

This chain uses TRBV7-3 with TRBJ2-1; 10 nucleotides agree with TRBD1. The germline CDR1 and CDR2 sequences are SGHTA and FQGTGA. This CDR3 region has 15 residues. With 5 bases clipped from V and 5 bases from J, the junction kept 6 bases outside the gene matches. In DNA, the CDR3 is TGTGCCAGCAGCCGGACAGGGGGTTCTCACAATGAGCAGTTCTTC. It yields the protein CASSRTGGSHNEQFF. The whole variable domain, remainder taken from reference TRBV7-3 and TRBJ2-1, is GAGVSQTPSNKVTEKGKYVELRCDPISGHTALYWYRQSLGQGPEFLIYFQGTGAADDSGLPNDRFFAVRPEGSVSTLKIQRTERGDSAVYLCASSRTGGSHNEQFFGPGTRLTVL.

This chain links TRBV7-2 with TRBJ1-2; D is perhaps TRBD1 (6 bases). Trimming removed 1 base at V and 3 bases at J, with 9 bases between. CDR3 length: 14 residues. The germline gives CDR1 SGHTA, CDR2 FQGNSA. The CDR3 nucleotides are TGTGCCAGCAGCTTAGTCAGGGGTGACTATGGCTACACCTTC. Amino acids: CASSLVRGDYGYTF.

This clone has a single count. The chain combines TRBV12-5 with TRBJ2-3, with D tentatively TRBD2 (5 bases). V was clipped by 7 bases and J by 0 bases, with 14 bases between them. The CDR3 has 15 residues. Germline V gene data show CDR1 as LGHNT and CDR2 as FRNRAP. Here the CDR3 DNA reads TGTGCTAGTGCCGAGGGCGAAACTAGCACAGATACGCAGTATTTT. Its protein is CASAEGETSTDTQYF.

This chain connects TRBV6-5 to TRBJ1-1, with D perhaps TRBD1 (6 bases). This CDR3 is built from 13 residues. V dropped 2 bases and J dropped 3 bases, with 7 bases sitting between them. Germline V gene data show CDR1 as MNHEY and CDR2 as SVGAGI. This CDR3 is CASSYQGHTEAFF. CDR3 DNA: TGTGCCAGCAGTTACCAGGGGCACACTGAAGCTTTCTTT.

This chain connects TRBV6-5 to TRBJ2-1, with TRBD1 identical over 7 bases. The CDR3 loop spans 15 amino acids. With 4 bases clipped from V and 4 bases from J, the junction kept 7 bases outside the gene matches. From germline, CDR1 is MNHEY and CDR2 SVGAGI. The CDR3 sequence is CASSSRDRAYNEQFF. The DNA of the CDR3 is TGTGCCAGCAGTTCCAGGGACAGAGCATACAATGAGCAGTTCTTC.

V is TRBV18 and J is TRBJ1-2, with 10 nucleotides matching TRBD1. Germline V gene lookup returns CDR1 KGHSH and CDR2 LQKENI. V lost 5 bases and J lost 3; bases outside the gene matches: 6. CDR3 length: 15 amino acids. Here the CDR3 reads CASSIGQGEHYGYTF. The CDR3 region has the DNA TGTGCCAGCTCAATAGGACAGGGGGAACACTATGGCTACACCTTC.

This rearrangement joins TRBV2 to TRBJ1-5; D gene ambiguous. The CDR3 contains 14 residues. The germline gives CDR1 SNHLY, CDR2 FYNNEI. V lost 4 bases and J 4 bases, leaving 11 bases between the germline ends. The CDR3 bases are TGTGCCAGCAGTGGTAGCAGCGCGAATCAGCCCCAGCATTTT. It encodes CASSGSSANQPQHF.

J is TRBJ1-1 and V is TRBV9, with unresolved D. Germline CDR1 reads SGDLS; CDR2 reads YYNGEE. The CDR3 covers 13 residues. V lost 6 bases and J 3 bases, leaving 12 bases between the germline ends. The CDR3 loop reads CASTGQEDTEAFF. DNA of the CDR3: TGTGCCAGCACCGGGCAGGAGGACACTGAAGCTTTCTTT. Drawing the rest from reference TRBV9 and TRBJ1-1, the complete variable domain is DSGVTQTPKHLITATGQRVTLRCSPRSGDLSVYWYQQSLDQGLQFLIQYYNGEERAKGNILERFSAQQFPDLHSELNLSSLELGDSALYFCASTGQEDTEAFFGQGTRLTVV.

This chain connects TRBV5-1 to TRBJ2-1; the D gene is possibly TRBD2 (5 bases). V was shortened by 2 bases and J by 6 bases, with 15 bases between the two germline ends. This CDR3 comprises 15 residues. In germline, CDR1 is SGHRS, CDR2 YFSETQ. The chain's CDR3 is CASSLRTGLGNEQFF. As DNA, the CDR3 is TGCGCCAGCAGCTTAAGAACGGGGTTGGGCAATGAGCAGTTCTTC. The complete variable domain, with remaining parts taken from reference TRBV5-1 and TRBJ2-1, reads KAGVTQTPRYLIKTRGQQVTLSCSPISGHRSVSWYQQTPGQGLQFLFEYFSETQRNKGNFPGRFSGRQFSNSRSEMNVSTLELGDSALYLCASSLRTGLGNEQFFGPGTRLTVL.

This clone turned up a few times. The rearrangement joins TRBV11-2 to TRBJ1-5, with unresolved D. The V end was cut by 2 bases, the J end by 6 bases, with 5 bases between. CDR1 and CDR2 (germline): SGHAT, FQNNGV. CDR3 length equals 12 residues. This CDR3 reads CASSLTGQPQHF. The CDR3 DNA reads TGTGCCAGCAGCTTAACCGGTCAGCCCCAGCATTTT.

This clone was counted between two and nine times. This chain links TRBV19 with TRBJ1-4; possibly TRBD1 for D (6 bases). Germline values: CDR1 LNHDA, CDR2 SQIVND (reference sequence). The V end lost 6 bases, the J end lost 7 bases, and 15 bases lay between the germline ends. The CDR3 consists of 14 residues. CDR3 in amino acids: CASRDRQGFEKLFF. CDR3 sequence (DNA): TGTGCCAGTAGAGACCGGCAGGGGTTTGAAAAACTGTTTTTT. Filled out from reference TRBV19 and TRBJ1-4, the complete variable domain reads DGGITQSPKYLFRKEGQNVTLSCEQNLNHDAMYWYRQDPGQGLRLIYYSQIVNDFQKGDIAEGYSVSREKKESFPLTVTSAQKNPTAFYLCASRDRQGFEKLFFGSGTQLSVL.

The chain joins TRBV19 to TRBJ1-5, with TRBD1 matching over 8 bases. With 6 bases clipped from V and 1 base from J, the junction kept 11 bases outside the gene matches. CDR3 size: 17 residues. Germline V gives CDR1 LNHDA, CDR2 SQIVND (reference sequence). CDR3 DNA sequence: TGTGCCAGTAGCCACGGACAGGGCGCGTTGAGCAATCAGCCCCAGCATTTT. Protein product: CASSHGQGALSNQPQHF.

V is TRBV7-3 and J is TRBJ2-2; D is possibly TRBD1 (6 bases). V was cut by 4 bases and J by 5 bases, with 17 bases left in between. The CDR3 has 16 residues. Germline loops: CDR1 SGHTA, CDR2 FQGTGA. For the CDR3, the DNA is TGTGCCAGCAGCTCTTCGAAGACAGGCCCAACCGGGGAGCTGTTTTTT. It yields the protein CASSSSKTGPTGELFF.

This chain joins TRBV11-2 and TRBJ1-4; 8 nucleotides match TRBD1. CDR1 SGHAT and CDR2 FQNNGV come from the germline V gene. The V segment lost 1 base and the J segment 7 bases; nucleotides outside the gene matches: 11. The CDR3 has 17 amino acids. The CDR3 region is CASSLGDRGLMSEKLFF. The CDR3 coding sequence is TGTGCCAGCAGCTTAGGAGACAGGGGTCTAATGAGTGAAAAACTGTTTTTT. Using reference TRBV11-2 and TRBJ1-4 for the parts outside the CDR3, the full variable domain is EAGVAQSPRYKIIEKRQSVAFWCNPISGHATLYWYQQILGQGPKLLIQFQNNGVVDDSQLPKDRFSAERLKGVDSTLKIQPAKLEDSAVYLCASSLGDRGLMSEKLFFGSGTQLSVL.